This T cell receptor (beta chain) was recovered during a study of OX40 agonist ivuxolimab in advanced cancers. V was shortened by 8 bases and J by 2 bases, with 13 bases between the two germline ends. The V gene's germline CDR1 is SNHLY and CDR2 FYNNEI. CDR3 length: 14 amino acids. Produced via immunoSEQ multiplex PCR; TCRdb's table is partial and in-frame only. Of roughly 110,000 clones in the sample, 85% to 95% were seen once. Cycle 7 day 1, cycle 4 day 1, and baseline were the timepoints at which blood was sampled. This clonotype was obtained from an adult with an advanced solid tumor such as melanoma, head and neck, liver or kidney cancer. The J gene is TRBJ1-3, the V gene TRBV2; the D gene is possibly TRBD1 (5 bases). This material consisted of CD4+ or CD8+ T cells sorted from blood, taken in a trial of the OX40 agonist ivuxolimab. The CDR3 bases are TGTGCCAGCCTCAGGGAATCGACTGGAAACACCATATATTTT. This encodes CASLRESTGNTIYF.